Presented here are 24 T cell receptor beta chains from one specimen sequenced in a study of low-dose radiotherapy and immunotherapy resistance in tumors. Time point described: before trial treatment. Gene-specific TRAV and TRBV primers were used for first-strand cDNA, covering alpha and beta chains. Both a constant-region primer and a V-primer adapter served to amplify TCRs across around 20 PCR cycles. TCRdb itself ran the reads through MiXCR, one entry per CDR3 protein. Of about 39,000 distinct CDR3 sequences listed, roughly 30% are singletons. Sequenced material: PBMCs, taken before treatment. All receptors come from a male donor with gallbladder cancer.

The rearrangement uses TRBV9 and TRBJ2-2; 8 bases agree with TRBD2. Unmatched junction bases numbered 9, after V lost 4 bases and J lost 1 base. Germline V gene lookup returns CDR1 SGDLS and CDR2 YYNGEE. The CDR3 is 17 amino acids. This CDR3 reads CASSPRTGTRNTGELFF. The CDR3 DNA is TGTGCCAGCAGCCCGCGAACCGGGACTAGGAACACCGGGGAGCTGTTTTTT.

This clonotype was detected only once. The chain uses TRBV27 and TRBJ2-7; the D call may be TRBD1 or TRBD2 (5 bases each). This CDR3 is built from 14 residues. Germline V gene sequence: CDR1 MNHEY, CDR2 SMNVEV (reference sequence). Trimming took 3 bases from V and 6 from J, leaving 15 bases between them. The CDR3 spells CASSFATSGGEQYF. Written as DNA, the CDR3 is TGTGCCAGCAGTTTCGCGACCTCTGGGGGCGAGCAGTACTTC.

This clonotype was seen more than once but under ten times. Because the CDR3's place on the DNA is in doubt, the DNA is left out and the CDR3 is given as listed by TCRdb. The chain combines TRBV12-3 or TRBV12-4 with TRBJ2-2; the table gives TRBD2 as D, unverified against the DNA. The length of the CDR3 is 18 amino acids, counting both ends. The CDR3 is CASSPTGLAGVTGELFFF.

This clonotype was observed many times. V and J are TRBV12-3 or TRBV12-4 and TRBJ2-7; the D is unclear. V was trimmed by 5 bases and J by 5 bases, leaving 10 bases between them. The CDR3 runs 12 residues. The CDR3 loop reads CASSLIINEQYF. CDR3 in DNA: TGTGCCAGCAGTCTTATCATCAACGAGCAGTACTTC.

A word on this clonotype: It differs at one base from a far larger clone, so likely a read error. The chain employs TRBV5-1 and TRBJ2-7; D gene uncertain. Looked up from germline, CDR1 is SGHRS and CDR2 is YFSETQ. V lost 2 bases to trimming and J lost 7 bases, with 19 bases between them. This CDR3 contains 15 residues. The chain's CDR3 is CASSFGQSVYNEQYF. CDR3 in DNA: TGCGCCAGCAGCTTTGGCCAGAGCGTCTACAATGAGCAGTACTTC.

The chain uses TRBV9 and TRBJ2-1; 14 nucleotides match TRBD2. Germline-derived CDR1 and CDR2 are SGDLS and YYNGEE. CDR3 size: 15 residues. With 6 bases clipped from V and 9 bases from J, the junction kept 8 bases outside the gene matches. This CDR3 is CASNTRGTSGGEQFF. As DNA, the CDR3 is TGTGCCAGCAACACTCGAGGGACTAGCGGGGGTGAGCAGTTCTTC.

Details on this clonotype: No DNA is shown, since the ends of the CDR3 on it are uncertain; the CDR3 is the one TCRdb lists. The gene calls are TRBV7-2 and TRBJ2-2. The V gene's germline CDR1 is SGHTA and CDR2 FQGNSA. 17 amino acids form the CDR3, both terminal residues included. CDR3: CASSSRVWSNTGELFFF.

This clonotype was recorded many times. The chain is built from TRBV4-2 and TRBJ2-5; a weak D match, TRBD1 (6 bases). V lost 3 bases and J lost 2, with 7 bases in between. Germline V CDR1 and CDR2: LGHNA, YNFKEQ. This CDR3 region has 13 residues. Here the CDR3 reads CASSQQGQETQYF. The CDR3 nucleotides read TGTGCCAGCAGCCAGCAGGGGCAAGAGACCCAGTACTTC.

The chain carries TRBV30 and TRBJ1-6; tentatively, D is TRBD1 (5 bases). CDR3 size: 12 residues. The germline V and J ends were trimmed by 2 bases and 11 bases, with 10 bases remaining between them. Per the germline V gene, CDR1 is GTSNPN and CDR2 is SVGIG (reference sequence). The DNA for the CDR3 is TGTGCCTGGAGTAACAGGATCACACCCCTCCACTTT. Protein sequence: CAWSNRITPLHF.

This clonotype was seen at least ten times. This chain connects TRBV5-8 to TRBJ2-5; D is ambiguous. Germline V CDR1 and CDR2: SGHTS, YDEGEE. Trimming took 2 bases from V and 5 from J, leaving 4 bases between them. The CDR3 is made up of 11 amino acids. CDR3 loop: CASSLVETQYF. Written as DNA, the CDR3 is TGTGCCAGCAGCTTAGTTGAGACCCAGTACTTC. Full variable domain (missing parts from reference TRBV5-8 and TRBJ2-5): EAGVTQSPTHLIKTRGQQATLRCSPISGHTSVYWYQQALGLGLQFLLWYDEGEERNRGNFPPRFSGRQFPNYSSELNVNALELEDSALYLCASSLVETQYFGPGTRLLVL.

The chain carries TRBV7-2 and TRBJ2-7; the D is unclear. This CDR3 has 14 residues. Per germline, CDR1 SGHTA and CDR2 FQGNSA. V was pared by 1 base and J by 0 bases, with 7 bases between. CDR3: CASSLVGSSYEQYF. The CDR3 DNA is TGTGCCAGCAGCTTAGTGGGAAGCTCCTACGAGCAGTACTTC. The full variable domain, its missing parts supplied by reference TRBV7-2 and TRBJ2-7, is GAGVSQSPSNKVTEKGKDVELRCDPISGHTALYWYRQSLGQGLEFLIYFQGNSAPDKSGLPSDRFSAERTGGSVSTLTIQRTQQEDSAVYLCASSLVGSSYEQYFGPGTRLTVT.

In its sample, this clonotype was seen many times. The V and J genes are TRBV4-1 and TRBJ1-6; 8 nucleotides align to TRBD1. Germline V lookup: CDR1 MGHRA, CDR2 YSYEKL. This CDR3 contains 15 residues. V was clipped by 9 bases and J by 0 bases; unmatched bases: 4. The DNA for the CDR3 is TGCGCCAGTCAGGGACAGGTCTCCTATAATTCACCCCTCCACTTT. Translation gives CASQGQVSYNSPLHF.

There are a few counts of this clonotype. The J gene is TRBJ1-1, the V gene TRBV6-2 or TRBV6-3, with TRBD1 matching 7 bases. Germline-derived CDR1 and CDR2 are MNHEY and SVGEGT. The CDR3 sequence is 15 residues long. V lost 0 bases, J lost 1 base, and 2 bases stayed unmatched. CDR3 DNA sequence: TGTGCCAGCAGTTACTCAGGGACAGCGAACACTGAAGCTTTCTTT. It specifies CASSYSGTANTEAFF.

This clonotype was seen just once. It is likely a read error: a sequence one base away is far more abundant. This chain uses TRBV9 with TRBJ2-7; maybe TRBD1 (6 bases). The ends were cut back, 3 bases at V and 7 bases at J, with 23 bases in the middle. Germline assignment: CDR1 SGDLS and CDR2 YYNGEE. This CDR3 has 16 amino acids. CDR3 sequence reads: CASSASGQLSYNEQYF. The CDR3 DNA sequence: TGTGCCAGCAGCGCCTCTGGACAGCTCTCCTACAATGAGCAGTACTTC.

This chain links TRBV10-3 with TRBJ2-3; TRBD1 might be the D (6 bases). With 8 bases removed from V and 4 bases from J, the gap between germline ends came to 10 bases. Per the germline V gene, CDR1 is ENHRY and CDR2 is SYGVKD. The CDR3 loop spans 12 amino acids. The CDR3 spells CAIGGNADTQYF. DNA for the CDR3: TGTGCCATCGGGGGCAACGCAGATACGCAGTATTTT.

For this clonotype: This could be a read error, since a much larger clone is one nucleotide away. Because the CDR3 is missing its conserved closing phenylalanine or tryptophan, this is likely a read error. This chain joins TRBV6-1 and TRBJ1-3; D not resolved. Germline V gene lookup returns CDR1 MNHNS and CDR2 SASEGT. Trimming left V 4 bases short and J 4 bases short, with 8 bases between. The CDR3 extends over 13 amino acids. Written as DNA, the CDR3 is TGTGCCAGCAGTGGTCTGTCCGGAAACACCATATATGTT. Translating it yields CASSGLSGNTIYV.

Regarding this clonotype: This likely traces to a read error, being one base from a far larger clone. V and J are TRBV13 and TRBJ2-1, with D unclear. This CDR3 spans 16 amino acids. The ends were cut back, 6 bases at V and 5 bases at J, with 20 bases in the middle. Germline V gives CDR1 PRHDT, CDR2 FYEKMQ (reference sequence). In DNA form, the CDR3 reads TGTGCCAGCAGAGGATACGACCCCCTGAGAGACAATGAGCAGTTCTTC. This sequence encodes CASRGYDPLRDNEQFF. Supplemented by reference TRBV13 and TRBJ2-1, the full variable domain reads AAGVIQSPRHLIKEKRETATLKCYPIPRHDTVYWYQQGPGQDPQFLISFYEKMQSDKGSIPDRFSAQQFSDYHSELNMSSLELGDSALYFCASRGYDPLRDNEQFFGPGTRLTVL.

Many counts were recorded for this clonotype. The chain has TRBV6-6 and TRBJ2-7; 8 nucleotides line up with TRBD1. Germline lookup yields CDR1 MNHNY and CDR2 SVGAGI (reference sequence). The CDR3 spans 16 residues. V was clipped by 8 bases and J by 0 bases; unmatched bases: 12. The CDR3 loop reads CASGDRGLSPSYEQYF. For the CDR3, the DNA is TGTGCCAGCGGTGACAGGGGATTATCGCCCTCCTACGAGCAGTACTTC.

This clonotype was seen repeatedly, ten times or more. The chain's CDR3 is CASSNLESYEQYF. The CDR3 bases are TGTGCCAGCAGTAATTTGGAGTCCTACGAGCAGTACTTC. The V gene is TRBV2, the J gene TRBJ2-7; no reliable D call. V gave up 5 bases and J gave up 1 base, with 9 bases separating them. The CDR3 is made up of 13 amino acids. Germline lookup yields CDR1 SNHLY and CDR2 FYNNEI.

This clonotype was detected many times. The chain employs TRBV5-4 and TRBJ2-3; D gene ambiguous. Germline V gives CDR1 SGHNT, CDR2 YYREEE (reference sequence). CDR3 size: 13 residues. V was trimmed by 6 bases and J by 2 bases, leaving 10 bases between them. The CDR3 DNA reads TGTGCCAGCACTCACACGGACACAGATACGCAGTATTTT. Protein sequence: CASTHTDTDTQYF.

V gene TRBV27 combines with J gene TRBJ2-1, with 9 positions matching TRBD2. The germline CDR1 and CDR2 sequences are MNHEY and SMNVEV (reference sequence). V was clipped by 4 bases and J by 5 bases; unmatched bases: 6. This CDR3 is built from 15 residues. The CDR3 reads CASSSRLAVHNEQFF. CDR3 DNA sequence: TGTGCCAGCAGTTCCCGACTAGCGGTCCACAATGAGCAGTTCTTC.

The chain is built from TRBV3-1 and TRBJ2-7; the match to TRBD2 covers 7 bases. The germline gives CDR1 LGHDT, CDR2 YNNKEL (reference sequence). CDR3 length: 14 amino acids. After removal of 4 bases from V and 13 bases from J, the junction contained 16 bases not matched to a gene. CDR3 sequence reads: CASSLLAGSDRHYF. CDR3 DNA sequence: TGTGCCAGCAGCCTCTTAGCGGGTAGCGATCGCCACTACTTC.

Many counts were recorded for this clonotype. This chain connects TRBV28 to TRBJ2-5, with D perhaps assigned TRBD1 or TRBD2 (6 bases each). Germline V lookup: CDR1 MDHEN, CDR2 SYDVKM. V lost 5 bases to trimming and J lost 1 base, with 14 bases between them. The CDR3 has 15 amino acids. The CDR3: CASSHPRDTQETQYF. In DNA form, the CDR3 reads TGTGCCAGCAGTCATCCGCGGGACACCCAAGAGACCCAGTACTTC.

This clonotype was counted at least ten times. This sequence joins TRBV3-1 and TRBJ2-1; 8 bases fit TRBD2. CDR1 LGHDT and CDR2 YNNKEL come from the germline V gene (reference sequence). The CDR3 loop spans 15 amino acids. Trimming took 1 base from V and 9 from J; bases not matched to a gene: 8. The CDR3 DNA reads as TGTGCCAGCAGCCAAGTTAGCGGGACCGCGGCTGAGCAGTTCTTC. Translating gives CASSQVSGTAAEQFF.